The 22 T cell receptor beta chains presented below share a single source sample, sequenced in a study of blood T cell repertoires in COVID-19. Using immunoSEQ multiplex PCR, the repertoire was profiled, and TCRdb retains in-frame clones only, with some absent. The data hold roughly 330,000 clones, with 85% to 90% observed a single time. Material: PBMCs or T cells enriched from blood (not recorded which). Receptors originate from a woman aged 18-29 years who had recovered from COVID-19.

The chain recombines TRBV7-9 with TRBJ2-4; D possibly corresponds to TRBD1 (6 bases). This CDR3 has 16 amino acids. The germline gives CDR1 SEHNR, CDR2 FQNEAQ (reference sequence). The V gene lost 1 base and the J gene lost 0 bases, with 10 bases spanning the gap. The CDR3 DNA follows: TGTGCCAGCAGCTTAGGACAGGACTTAGCCAAAAACATTCAGTACTTC. Protein sequence: CASSLGQDLAKNIQYF.

The chain uses TRBV5-6 and TRBJ2-7; weak D call: TRBD1 (5 bases). The CDR3 extends over 14 amino acids. The ends were cut back, 2 bases at V and 1 base at J, with 10 bases in the middle. Looked up from germline, CDR1 is SGHDT and CDR2 is YYEEEE. CDR3 bases: TGTGCCAGCAGCTTTGGGGCAAAGTCCTACGAGCAGTACTTC. Its translation: CASSFGAKSYEQYF.

This rearrangement joins TRBV27 to TRBJ2-6; TRBD1 agrees at 7 bases. The V segment lost 3 bases and the J segment 4 bases; nucleotides outside the gene matches: 6. Germline CDR1 is MNHEY and CDR2 is SMNVEV (reference sequence). The CDR3 loop spans 16 amino acids. The CDR3 DNA follows: TGTGCCAGCAGTTTCCCACAGGGGTACGGGGCCAACGTCCTGACTTTC. The encoded protein is CASSFPQGYGANVLTF.

The CDR3 protein is CASSLTISAYTDTQYF. The CDR3 DNA sequence: TGTGCCAGCAGCTTGACAATTAGCGCCTACACAGATACGCAGTATTTT. V usage is TRBV13 and J usage is TRBJ2-3; D might be TRBD2 (5 bases). This CDR3 spans 16 amino acids. Germline V gene sequence: CDR1 PRHDT, CDR2 FYEKMQ (reference sequence). The V end lost 3 bases, the J end lost 2 bases, and 15 bases lay between the germline ends.

This chain links TRBV27 with TRBJ1-1; D uncertain. This CDR3 is built from 14 residues. Trimming shortened V by 1 base and J by 1 base, and 7 bases separated the two germline ends. Germline V gene lookup returns CDR1 MNHEY and CDR2 SMNVEV (reference sequence). The CDR3 reads CASSLFPGNTEAFF. DNA of the CDR3: TGTGCCAGCAGTTTATTCCCGGGGAACACTGAAGCTTTCTTT.

The chain links TRBV4-2 to TRBJ2-7, with D possibly TRBD1 on 5 matching bases. CDR1 and CDR2 from the germline V gene are LGHNA and YNFKEQ. V lost 5 bases and J 4 bases, leaving 9 bases between the germline ends. The CDR3 runs 12 residues. The CDR3 DNA sequence: TGTGCCAGCAGCGCTCAGGGTTACGAGCAGTACTTC. It is translated as CASSAQGYEQYF.

There are a few counts of this clone. The V and J genes are TRBV25-1 and TRBJ2-7; TRBD1 matches at 11 bases. Germline CDR1 reads MGHDK; CDR2 reads SYGVNS. V lost 6 bases to trimming and J lost 5 bases; unmatched junction nucleotides: 6. This CDR3 region has 14 residues. The CDR3 spells CASRGTGGNDEQYF. CDR3 nucleotides: TGTGCCAGCAGGGGGACAGGGGGTAACGACGAGCAGTACTTC.

The V and J genes are TRBV21-1 and TRBJ1-2. TRBV21-1 is marked as a pseudogene. The length of the CDR3 is 17 residues. In DNA, the CDR3 is TGTGCCAGCAGCACCCACCAGGAAGGGGGGGTGGCCTATGGCTACACCTTC. Translated, it gives CASSTHQEGGVAYGYTF.

V and J are TRBV5-1 and TRBJ1-6; D gene unclear. This CDR3 contains 14 residues. Trimming left V 0 bases short and J 9 bases short, with 10 bases between. CDR1 and CDR2 from the germline V gene are SGHRS and YFSETQ. CDR3 in amino acids: CASSLGEGGSPLHF. The DNA for the CDR3 is TGCGCCAGCAGCTTGGGAGAGGGAGGTTCACCCCTCCACTTT.

The rearrangement links TRBV6-1 to TRBJ1-4, with a possible D match to TRBD1 (5 bases). The V gene's germline CDR1 is MNHNS and CDR2 SASEGT. Trimming left V 3 bases short and J 8 bases short, with 13 bases between. This CDR3 has 14 residues. CDR3 protein: CASSEGRVGEKLFF. In nucleotides, the CDR3 is TGTGCCAGCAGTGAGGGCAGGGTGGGCGAAAAACTGTTTTTT.

This chain links TRBV4-1 with TRBJ2-7; D is uncertain. Germline V lookup: CDR1 MGHRA, CDR2 YSYEKL. Trimming removed 0 bases from V and 2 bases from J, with 8 bases in between. This CDR3 contains 14 residues. CDR3 loop: CASSQEGVTYEQYF. In DNA form, the CDR3 reads TGCGCCAGCAGCCAAGAGGGCGTAACCTACGAGCAGTACTTC.

The rearrangement joins TRBV13 to TRBJ1-2; TRBD1 matches 7 bases. V was pared by 0 bases and J by 1 base, with 8 bases of the junction left unmatched. CDR1 PRHDT and CDR2 FYEKMQ come from the germline V gene (reference sequence). The CDR3 is 17 residues long. In DNA form, the CDR3 reads TGTGCCAGCAGCTTAGGGGGGACAGAAATCCTTAACTATGGCTACACCTTC. It is translated as CASSLGGTEILNYGYTF.

The V gene is TRBV6-6, the J gene TRBJ1-5; TRBD1 matches 9 bases. The J segment lost 6 bases and the V segment lost 2 bases, leaving 5 bases of the junction unmatched. The CDR3 length is 15 residues. Germline loops: CDR1 MNHNY, CDR2 SVGAGI (reference sequence). The CDR3 protein is CASSYPTGGGQPQHF. CDR3 sequence (DNA): TGTGCCAGCAGTTACCCCACAGGGGGCGGTCAGCCCCAGCATTTT.

The chain joins TRBV5-4 to TRBJ1-2; D may be TRBD1 (6 bases). The ends were cut back, 3 bases at V and 4 bases at J, with 13 bases in the middle. The CDR3 loop spans 14 amino acids. The germline gives CDR1 SGHNT, CDR2 YYREEE (reference sequence). CDR3 loop: CASSSRQDVYGYTF. Here the CDR3 DNA reads TGTGCCAGCAGCTCTCGACAGGATGTCTATGGCTACACCTTC. The full variable domain, with the rest looked up from reference TRBV5-4 and TRBJ1-2, is ETGVTQSPTHLIKTRGQQVTLRCSSQSGHNTVSWYQQALGQGPQFIFQYYREEENGRGNFPPRFSGLQFPNYSSELNVNALELDDSALYLCASSSRQDVYGYTFGSGTRLTVV.

The rearrangement joins TRBV19 to TRBJ1-2; D uncertain. Germline V CDR1 and CDR2: LNHDA, SQIVND (reference sequence). The CDR3 totals 13 residues. The germline V and J ends were trimmed by 2 bases and 9 bases, with 13 bases remaining between them. CDR3 amino acids: CASSILGRDSYTF. CDR3 DNA sequence: TGTGCCAGTAGTATATTGGGCCGCGATAGCTACACCTTC.

The chain is built from TRBV7-9 and TRBJ1-2; TRBD1 matches at 7 bases. The CDR3 is 15 residues long. CDR1 and CDR2 (germline): SEHNR, FQNEAQ (reference sequence). With 1 base clipped from V and 6 bases from J, the junction kept 8 bases outside the gene matches. The CDR3 sequence is CASSLVWQGDNGYTF. The CDR3 DNA reads as TGTGCCAGCAGCTTAGTTTGGCAGGGGGATAATGGCTACACCTTC.

The gene calls are TRBV7-2 and TRBJ1-6; the D gene is possibly TRBD1 (6 bases). Germline V gives CDR1 SGHTA, CDR2 FQGNSA. Trimming left V 3 bases short and J 6 bases short, with 9 bases between. The CDR3 runs 14 residues. The CDR3 loop is CASSFGRGNSPLHF. CDR3 in DNA: TGTGCCAGCAGCTTCGGCAGGGGTAATTCACCCCTCCACTTT.

The rearrangement joins TRBV27 to TRBJ2-2; TRBD1 matches 9 bases. After removal of 10 bases from V and 6 bases from J, the junction contained 12 bases not matched to a gene. CDR1 MNHEY and CDR2 SMNVEV come from the germline V gene (reference sequence). This CDR3 contains 15 residues. This CDR3 is CAILTGTGFSGELFF. CDR3 DNA sequence: TGTGCCATCCTGACCGGGACAGGGTTCTCCGGGGAGCTGTTTTTT.

The V gene is TRBV4-2, the J gene TRBJ2-1, with TRBD2 matching over 10 bases. This CDR3 is 16 amino acids long. CDR1 LGHNA and CDR2 YNFKEQ come from the germline V gene. V was pared by 2 bases and J by 5 bases, with 6 bases of the junction left unmatched. CDR3 in DNA: TGTGCCAGCAGCCAACCCCTAGCGGGAGTCCACAATGAGCAGTTCTTC. It yields the protein CASSQPLAGVHNEQFF.

This clone was counted once. The chain uses TRBV19 and TRBJ1-3, with D unresolved. Germline CDR1 and CDR2: LNHDA and SQIVND (reference sequence). CDR3 size: 12 residues. V was cut by 3 bases and J by 7 bases, with 7 bases left in between. CDR3 residues: CASSIPGNTIYF. In nucleotides, the CDR3 is TGTGCCAGTAGTATCCCGGGGAACACCATATATTTT.

The J gene is TRBJ1-2, the V gene TRBV19; 8 bases are shared with TRBD1. V lost 3 bases and J lost 4; bases outside the gene matches: 10. The CDR3 has 16 residues. Per germline, CDR1 LNHDA and CDR2 SQIVND (reference sequence). The DNA of the CDR3 is TGTGCCAGTAGTATCTCAGGGGGCGCAGGGCTCTATGGCTACACCTTC. It encodes CASSISGGAGLYGYTF.

The J gene is TRBJ2-2, the V gene TRBV28, with D possibly matching TRBD1 (5 bases). The CDR3 runs to 15 residues. Germline assignment: CDR1 MDHEN and CDR2 SYDVKM. The V end was cut by 6 bases, the J end by 6 bases, with 17 bases between. The CDR3 region has the DNA TGTGCCAGCAGAAAGACAGCGTTGGCGGCCGGGGAGCTGTTTTTT. As protein: CASRKTALAAGELFF.